What follows describes a single T cell receptor (beta chain). Its antigen is unknown. No base quality information exists; no much larger clone differs at one position. The CDR3 regions of human TCRbeta chains were subjected to immunosequencing. Turning to the authors' computational methods: TCRs in the repertoires were matched against a reference library of SARS-CoV-2-specific TCRs that had been generated with the MIRA antigen-specificity platform. Breadth meant the fraction of unique TCRs that were SARS-CoV-2-associated, whereas depth meant the fraction of total T cells that were SARS-CoV-2-associated. Using the MIRA data, each spike-specific TCR was mapped to the spike region that the TCR reacts to and placed in a CD4 or CD8 class. Log10-transformed breadth and depth values were compared by one-way ANOVA with Sidak's multiple comparisons tests. TCRdb carries this immuneACCESS record with in-frame sequences only. Its versions omit some clonotypes, under half of them owing to an unresolved V gene in the studies checked, with the rest unexplained. V and J calls and clone size are as listed in that table; D and trimming were resolved from the DNA. The sample table shows 160,000 or so clones, and about 91% are seen once. The ten largest clonotypes hold 1% to 1.4% of the sample.

This sample is part of a study of T cell responses to AZD1222 COVID-19 vaccine (dated by TCRdb to the early 2020s). For the study in its entirety: A total of 230 or so trial participants underwent TCR sequencing, of whom some 210 received two doses of AZD1222 and 26 received two doses of the MenACWY control vaccine. Trial participants were enrolled by age into subgroups of 18-55, 56-69 and 70-plus years, and around 150, 28 and 57 TCR-sequenced participants, respectively, were included in these subgroups.

The CDR3, cysteine through phenylalanine, is 14 amino acids long. Solely the CDR3 DNA is kept, with 42 bases framed from the first base. Trimming removed 1 base from V and 4 bases from J; the gene matches leave 3 bases unexplained. From a lookup of the germline V gene (reference sequence), CDR1 and CDR2 are WNHNN and SYGVQD. The time point label here, explained by the study, means: about 28 days (+/-7) after the second vaccine dose. Because spike-specific TCR depth and breadth did not differ between the two schedules, AZD1222 recipients who got a second dose at roughly 4 weeks were pooled with those who got a second dose at roughly 12 weeks. Vaccinee samples came from UK trials COV001 and COV002, including a single-blind randomized controlled phase 2/3 trial of AZD1222 (ChAdOx1 nCoV-19) in healthy adults. Trial participant PBMC samples were collected at day 0 and day 28 after the second dose for TCRbeta chain sequencing.

Here is what the overall study found, with its caveats: The 56-69-year group was small, and its depth increase did not reach significance, likely because of low power. The whole spike protein was spanned by vaccine-associated CD4 TCRs, and dominant responses were seen in regions 160-218 and 743-854. After two AZD1222 doses, spike-specific TCR breadth and depth were significantly higher than at day 0 and than in MenACWY recipients. Only five or six AZD1222 recipients were SARS-CoV-2 seropositive at baseline, limiting conclusions about previously exposed vaccinees. Most participants were white British and females outnumbered males, and the authors suggested that clonal diversity may have been underestimated. Because no day 14 peak-response samples were available, repertoires were characterized only after the peak T cell response. Reportedly, almost half of the unique spike-specific TCRs recognized epitopes lying outside the regions that are mutated in the B.1.351 and B.1.1.7 variants.

The sample consisted of peripheral blood, taken 28 days after the second AZD1222 dose. This TCR came from an adult who received the AZD1222 COVID-19 vaccine. The rearrangement combines TRBV10-1 with TRBJ2-7; the junction holds 8 bases that match TRBD1. The CDR3 reads CASSEYQGAYEQYF. In nucleotide form, the sequence is TGCGCCAGCAGTGAGTACCAGGGGGCGTACGAGCAGTACTTC.